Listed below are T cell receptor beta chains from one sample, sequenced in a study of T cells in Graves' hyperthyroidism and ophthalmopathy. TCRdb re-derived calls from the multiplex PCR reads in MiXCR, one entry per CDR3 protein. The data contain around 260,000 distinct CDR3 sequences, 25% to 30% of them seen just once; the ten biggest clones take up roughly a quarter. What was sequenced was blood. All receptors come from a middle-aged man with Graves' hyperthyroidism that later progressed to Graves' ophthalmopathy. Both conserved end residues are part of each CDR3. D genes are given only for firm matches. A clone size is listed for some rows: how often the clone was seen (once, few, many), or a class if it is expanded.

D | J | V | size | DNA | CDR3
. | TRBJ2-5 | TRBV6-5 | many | TGTGCCAGCAGTTACGACAGGTCAATTGAGACCCAGTACTTC | CASSYDRSIETQYF
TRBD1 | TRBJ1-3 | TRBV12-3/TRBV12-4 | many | TGTGCCAGCGAAGACAGGGACGGAAACACCATATATTTT | CASEDRDGNTIYF
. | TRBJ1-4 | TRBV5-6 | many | TGTGCCAGCAGCCGGGGGGGGGCCGGGAATGAAAAACTGTTTTTT | CASSRGGAGNEKLFF
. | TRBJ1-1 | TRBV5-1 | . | TGCGCCAGCAGCTTGGCCGCGGACCTTGAAGCTTTCTTT | CASSLAADLEAFF
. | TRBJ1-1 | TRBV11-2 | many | TGTGCCAGCAGCTTAGACCACCTGAACACTGAAGCTTTCTTT | CASSLDHLNTEAFF
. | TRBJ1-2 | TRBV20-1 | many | TGCAGTGCTAGATCCGGGAACGGCTACACCTTC | CSARSGNGYTF
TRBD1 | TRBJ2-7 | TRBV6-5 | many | TGTGCCAGCAGTACCCCGGGACAGGACTACGAGCAGTACTTC | CASSTPGQDYEQYF
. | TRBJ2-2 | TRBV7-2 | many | TGTGCCAGCAGCTCAACCGCGGGACCCGCTTTAGGGCGGGAGCTGTTTTTT | CASSSTAGPALGRELFF
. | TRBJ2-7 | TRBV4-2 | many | TGTGCCAGCAGCCAAGGTCCGGAGACCTACGAGCAGTACTTC | CASSQGPETYEQYF
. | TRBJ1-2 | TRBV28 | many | TGTGCCAGCACCACGGAAGCCTCCGGCTACACCTTC | CASTTEASGYTF
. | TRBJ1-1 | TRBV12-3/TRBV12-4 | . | TGTGCCAGCAGTCCCTGGACAGCAGAAGCTTTCTTT | CASSPWTAEAFF
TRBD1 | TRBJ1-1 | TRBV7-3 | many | TGTGCCAGCAGCGCCGGGACAGGGGATGAAGCTTTCTTT | CASSAGTGDEAFF
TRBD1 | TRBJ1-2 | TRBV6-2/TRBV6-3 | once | TGTGCCAGCAGTTATTCCACCGGGACAGGGAACAACTATGGCTACACCTTC | CASSYSTGTGNNYGYTF
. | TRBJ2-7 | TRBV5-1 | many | TGCGCCAGCAGCAGTTGGCAGGGGAACTACGAGCAGTACTTC | CASSSWQGNYEQYF
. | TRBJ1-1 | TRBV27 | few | TGTGCCAGCAGTTTACCGGGACGGGGGATCGCTTTCTTT | CASSLPGRGIAFF
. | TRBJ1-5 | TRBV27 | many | TGTGCCAGCAGTTTAGGCGGCCGCAATCAGCCCCAGCATTTT | CASSLGGRNQPQHF
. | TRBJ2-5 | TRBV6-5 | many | TGTGCCAGCAGTTACGGGGGTGGGGACCAAGAGACCCAGTACTTC | CASSYGGGDQETQYF
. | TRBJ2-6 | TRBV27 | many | TGTGCCAGCAGTTTTTCCCAGGGTTCTGGGGCCAACGTCCTGACTTTC | CASSFSQGSGANVLTF